This T cell receptor beta chain was recorded in a study of cytomegalovirus exposure and HLA in healthy donors. Though probably carrying unrecorded immune exposures, donors were nominally healthy at sampling. Findings and caveats of the study: Some V segments (TRBV6-2 and TRBV6-3 among them) were excluded as indistinguishable.

A word on this clone: Its antigen is still unknown.

This CDR3 region has 13 residues. The junction had 1 base not matched to a gene; V was cut back by 0 bases and J by 7 bases. The germline V gene encodes CDR1 SGHTS and CDR2 YDEGEE. PCR involved 60 Vbeta and 13 Jbeta primers. Profiling relied on immunoSEQ multiplex PCR, and the TCRdb table lists in-frame clones only, not all of them. The listing contains 110,000 to 150,000 clones. The sample consisted of PBMCs. V usage is TRBV5-8 and J usage is TRBJ2-1; TRBD2 aligns across 7 bases. This receptor was obtained from a woman younger than 35 in good health and CMV-seronegative. The CDR3 nucleotides are TGTGCCAGCAGCTTGGTGGGAGGGAATGAGCAGTTCTTC. Translation gives CASSLVGGNEQFF.